The rows below give T cell receptor beta chains drawn from one sample of a study of a mutant IDH1 vaccine in newly diagnosed glioma. Profiled with immunoSEQ multiplex PCR; TCRdb holds only in-frame clones, not every one. The data contain about 96,000 clones, about four fifths of them seen just once; the ten biggest clones take up 7% to 9%. The sequencing used PBMCs, collected from a glioma patient treated with radiotherapy, temozolomide or both. Receptor source: a middle-aged man with glioma. Both conserved end residues are part of each CDR3. Each record gives: CDR3 length, V gene, D gene, clone size, J gene, CDR3 protein, CDR3 DNA. D genes are given only for firm matches. Rows may omit the clone size; those that give it use once, few, many or a size class.

15	TRBV6-1	NA	NA	TRBJ1-2	CASSVERQAFYGYTF	TGTGCCAGCAGTGTCGAGAGACAGGCTTTTTATGGCTACACCTTC
14	TRBV19	NA	once	TRBJ2-5	CASSRSSAQETQYF	TGTGCCAGTAGTCGGTCTAGCGCACAAGAGACCCAGTACTTC
16	TRBV5-6	TRBD2	NA	TRBJ2-3	CASSDGTSGHTDTQYF	TGTGCCAGCAGCGACGGGACTAGCGGTCACACAGATACGCAGTATTTT
13	TRBV7-8	NA	once	TRBJ2-1	CASFRDFYNEQFF	TGTGCCAGCTTTAGGGACTTCTACAATGAGCAGTTCTTC
15	TRBV7-3	NA	once	TRBJ2-3	CASSLDGYYTDTQYF	TGTGCCAGCAGCCTTGACGGGTATTACACAGATACGCAGTATTTT
14	TRBV4-3	NA	once	TRBJ1-5	CASSQGVGNQPQHF	TGCGCCAGCAGCCAAGGAGTGGGCAATCAGCCCCAGCATTTT
17	TRBV6-1	NA	once	TRBJ2-7	CASSEAPPYGLTYEQYF	TGTGCCAGCAGTGAAGCTCCCCCCTACGGGTTAACCTACGAGCAGTACTTC
15	TRBV27	NA	NA	TRBJ2-1	CASSFRQLSYNEQFF	TGTGCCAGCAGTTTCCGACAGCTCTCCTACAATGAGCAGTTCTTC
14	TRBV6-1	NA	NA	TRBJ1-6	CASRVEVYNSPLHF	TGTGCCAGCAGAGTAGAAGTCTATAATTCACCCCTCCACTTT
12	TRBV28	NA	few	TRBJ2-7	CASSFRLYEQYF	TGTGCCAGCAGTTTCCGCCTCTACGAGCAGTACTTC
14	TRBV6-5	NA	few	TRBJ1-1	CASSPTGEDTEAFF	TGTGCCAGCAGTCCAACTGGGGAGGACACTGAAGCTTTCTTT
14	TRBV6-5	NA	many	TRBJ1-5	CASSSRPTNQPQHF	TGTGCCAGCAGTTCTAGACCTACCAATCAGCCCCAGCATTTT
20	TRBV27	TRBD1	NA	TRBJ1-1	CASSAPATGTGNSMNTEAFF	TGTGCCAGCAGTGCGCCAGCGACCGGGACAGGTAATTCCATGAACACTGAAGCTTTCTTT
16	TRBV5-1	TRBD2	NA	TRBJ2-1	CASSLAGTSGRNEQFF	TGCGCCAGCAGCTTGGCCGGGACTAGCGGGAGAAATGAGCAGTTCTTC
16	TRBV7-2	TRBD2	NA	TRBJ2-5	CASSLQGTSGRETQYF	TGTGCCAGCAGCTTACAGGGGACTAGCGGCCGGGAGACCCAGTACTTC
14	TRBV5-6	NA	NA	TRBJ2-5	CASSMDRPGETQYF	TGTGCCAGCAGCATGGACCGGCCTGGGGAGACCCAGTACTTC
11	TRBV19	NA	NA	TRBJ1-3	CATRTGNTIYF	TGTGCCACGAGGACGGGAAACACCATATATTTT
15	TRBV30	NA	NA	TRBJ2-5	CASDLGGFVGETQYF	TGTGCTTCCGACCTAGGGGGTTTTGTTGGTGAGACCCAGTACTTC
16	TRBV7-9	NA	NA	TRBJ2-1	CASSLESGLAYNEQFF	TGTGCCAGCAGCTTAGAATCCGGACTTGCCTACAATGAGCAGTTCTTC
18	TRBV7-2	TRBD1	NA	TRBJ1-4	CASSLRPPPTGFREKLFF	TGTGCCAGCAGCTTAAGACCCCCCCCGACAGGGTTTAGAGAAAAACTGTTTTTT
14	TRBV5-1	TRBD1	NA	TRBJ1-2	CASSSNRGDYGYTF	TGCGCCAGCAGCTCCAACAGGGGGGACTATGGCTACACCTTC
18	TRBV28	NA	NA	TRBJ2-7	CASSDLTGGLAGGYEQYF	TGTGCCAGCAGCGACTTGACAGGGGGCCTAGCGGGAGGATACGAGCAGTACTTC
11	TRBV20-1	NA	NA	TRBJ2-1	CSAIGPNEQFF	TGCAGTGCCATTGGGCCTAATGAGCAGTTCTTC
15	TRBV28	NA	NA	TRBJ2-3	CASRNGQPITDTQYF	TGTGCCAGCAGGAACGGACAGCCGATCACAGATACGCAGTATTTT
15	TRBV5-6	NA	NA	TRBJ2-5	CASSPRTSPPETQYF	TGTGCCAGCAGCCCAAGGACCTCTCCTCCGGAGACCCAGTACTTC
16	TRBV5-1	NA	NA	TRBJ2-1	CASSLSPGGILNEQFF	TGCGCCAGCAGCTTGTCTCCGGGGGGCATCTTGAATGAGCAGTTCTTC
13	TRBV19	TRBD1	few	TRBJ2-7	CASGTGGLYEQYF	TGTGCCAGTGGGACAGGGGGCTTGTACGAGCAGTACTTC
18	TRBV9	TRBD2	NA	TRBJ2-1	CASSVDSPLAGGPNEQFF	TGTGCCAGCAGCGTAGACTCCCCACTAGCGGGGGGCCCCAATGAGCAGTTCTTC